This T cell receptor (beta chain) was identified in a study of shared clonotypes between healthy human individuals (dated by TCRdb to about 2020). In the study overall: The cohort included three men and a couple of women between 18 and 49 years of age. For each donor, CD4 naive and CD4 memory were each given three plates, CD8 naive was given two plates, and CD8 memory was given one plate. Blood TCR repertoires of five healthy adults were deeply sequenced to estimate repertoire size and the extent of clonotype sharing between individuals. To increase sequencing depth and limit assay-specific biases, TCR repertoire library preparation and sequencing were carried out by different laboratories using diverse techniques. Per donor, leukapheresis produced somewhere between about 0.8 and 9 billion PBMCs.

Comments on this clone: Its antigen is still unknown. Within one base of it there is no much larger clone, and no base qualities were kept.

V is reduced by 1 base and J by 5 bases, leaving a spacing of 9 bases between them. The CDR1 and CDR2 encoded by the germline V gene are SQVTM and ANQGSEA. The CDR3 has 13 amino acids, counting the end cysteine and phenylalanine. Solely the CDR3 DNA is kept, with 39 bases framed from the first base. Using the deep immunoSEQ assay, multiplex PCR amplified TCR CDR3 regions from genomic DNA. Extracted genomic DNA from each cell subset was distributed evenly across all wells of several immunoSEQ 96-well plates, and each plate was treated as a replicate. For sorted subsets, approximately 210 ng genomic DNA, equal to 30,000 to 35,000 T cell genomes, was loaded into each replicate PCR. Purified libraries were quantified with a Qubit 3.0 fluorometer, sized on a Bioanalyzer 2100, and re-quantified with the KAPA Library Quantification kit. A separate single-read 150-cycle Illumina NextSeq 550 flow cell was used to sequence each immunoSEQ 96-well plate. As for the original processing: Because the immunoSEQ output held only junctional sequences and lacked quality scores, the filtering could not match the filtering applied to full-length reads. Sequences were annotated with PyIR, a Python wrapper for IgBLAST v1.9, using IMGT germline references to assign V/J genes and CDR3. Reads with weak V/J assignments (E-value above 1e-6), missing CDR3, stop codons, out-of-frame junctions, or ambiguous translated residues were removed. V3J clonotypes were defined as sequences sharing the same inferred V gene, J gene, and CDR3 amino acid sequence. The percentage overlap between two repertoires was calculated by dividing the number of shared unique clonotypes by the size of the smaller repertoire. Repertoire richness was assessed with RTK rarefaction, the Chao1 estimator, and Recon v2.1 estimates of unobserved clonotypes. For all TCRbeta clonotypes obtained by the gDNA method from four donors, generation probabilities were computed with OLGA. Entries here come from immuneACCESS through TCRdb and include only in-frame sequences with V and J called. Some clones fail to appear in such tables; in the studies checked, an unresolved V gene covers under half of the shortfall, and the cause of the remainder is unknown. V and J calls and clone size are given by that table; D and trimming were obtained from the DNA. The table for this sample lists around 700,000 clones; roughly 70% of them were counted only once. About 1.7% of the sample comes from the top ten.

The study at large found these results: Because the study included only a small number of donors, the genetic and exposure-history diversity represented was limited. Clonotypes shared by all four sorted-subset donors showed higher generation probabilities than non-shared clonotypes. Pairwise subsampling indicated that sequencing depth was expected to affect the degree of clonotype sharing among donors. Sampling was restricted to blood, and TCR repertoires in tissue are likely to differ from TCR repertoires in blood. Naive subsets generally had larger estimated clonotype richness than memory subsets did. When a few donors were compared, the shared fraction of clonotypes was about 5% for naive CD4, around 3.5% for naive CD8, about 2.4% for memory CD4, and under 0.5% for memory CD8. Rarefaction of sorted-subset datasets indicated incomplete sequencing despite the large sequencing depth.

Donors were healthy HIV-negative adults with no recently reported acute infections or vaccinations. All donors were Caucasian adults living in Nashville, Tennessee, USA. Magnetic negative selection was used to enrich CD4+ T cells, after which naive cells were positively selected on CD45RA and the negative fraction became the memory subset. Blood was obtained by leukapheresis, after which PBMCs were separated by Ficoll-Histopaque density gradient centrifugation and cryopreserved in liquid nitrogen vapor phase. Analytical flow cytometry was used to check the purity and quantity of each magnetically sorted T cell population. Each sorted fraction had its genomic DNA isolated and then quantified by UV absorbance on a Nanodrop 2000c.

Sequenced input: memory CD4+ T cells sorted from blood. Sample cell subset or site, as interpreted from the label and publication: CD45RA-negative fraction. Recombination connected TRBV29-1 to TRBJ1-5; the D gene is not confidently resolved. The TCR was taken from a woman aged 25 to 39 in good health. The base sequence is TGCAGCGTTGAAGTGGAGGGCCATCAGCCCCAGCATTTT. Translated, it gives CSVEVEGHQPQHF. The reference TRBV29-1 and TRBJ1-5 proteins fill in what lies around the CDR3, so the full variable domain reads SAVISQKPSRDICQRGTSLTIQCQVDSQVTMMFWYRQQPGQSLTLIATANQGSEATYESGFVIDKFPISRPNLTFSTLTVSNMSPEDSSIYLCSVEVEGHQPQHFGDGTRLSIL.